The rows below give T cell receptor beta chains drawn from one sample of a study of technical replicates of blood from several donors. TCRdb's table, derived via immunoSEQ multiplex PCR, lists solely in-frame clones and lacks some. This sample has over 75,000 clones; approximately 97% occur once, and the top ten carry approximately 0.2%. Source material: T cells isolated from PBMCs. These receptors were taken from a human donor in good health. CDR3s include the opening cysteine and the closing phenylalanine or tryptophan. The D gene is left open where the match is weak. Size is omitted from some rows. Given values are once, few, many or a class for expanded clones.

v_call	clone_size	j_call	d_call	cdr3_nt	cdr3_aa
TRBV7-9	once	TRBJ2-1	TRBD2	TGTGCCAGCAGCTTACTCCGGACTAGCGGGAAGCGTGAGCAGTTCTTC	CASSLLRTSGKREQFF
TRBV12-5	once	TRBJ2-1	TRBD1	TGTGCTAGTGGTTTCGGACAGGGTGGCAATGAGCAGTTCTTC	CASGFGQGGNEQFF
TRBV7-2	.	TRBJ2-1	TRBD1	TGTGCCAGCAGCTGGACAGGAAATGGCGAGCAGTTCTTC	CASSWTGNGEQFF
TRBV29-1	once	TRBJ2-7	TRBD1	TGCAGCGCGACAGGGGAAACGGTATACGAGCAGTACTTC	CSATGETVYEQYF
TRBV30	once	TRBJ1-1	.	TGTGCCTGGAGTGTTGCCAGGAACACTGAAGCTTTCTTT	CAWSVARNTEAFF
TRBV7-3	.	TRBJ2-1	TRBD1	TGTGCCAGCAGCTTAGCCCACAGGGGCCCATCCTACAATGAGCAGTTCTTC	CASSLAHRGPSYNEQFF
TRBV5-1	.	TRBJ2-5	.	TGCGCCAGCAGCCCCGGGTGGCGGGCAGAGACCCAGTACTTC	CASSPGWRAETQYF
TRBV18	.	TRBJ2-5	.	TGTGCCAGCTCACCCTCTCAGGAGACCCAGTACTTC	CASSPSQETQYF
TRBV2	once	TRBJ2-1	TRBD2	TGTGCCAGCAGTGGACTAGCGGGACTTAACAATGAGCAGTTCTTC	CASSGLAGLNNEQFF
TRBV7-9	.	TRBJ2-3	TRBD1	TGTGCCAGCAGCCCAAGGTTGTGGGACAGGGTAGCGGATACGCAGTATTTT	CASSPRLWDRVADTQYF
TRBV2	.	TRBJ2-5	.	TGTGCCAGCAGCCTAGGGACCCAGTACTTC	CASSLGTQYF
TRBV6-5	.	TRBJ2-7	.	TGTGCCAGCAGGAAAACAGGGAACTCCTACGAGCAGTACTTC	CASRKTGNSYEQYF
TRBV6-1	.	TRBJ2-7	.	TGTGCCAGCAGTGTCAGAGGGAGTCGATACGAGCAGTACTTC	CASSVRGSRYEQYF